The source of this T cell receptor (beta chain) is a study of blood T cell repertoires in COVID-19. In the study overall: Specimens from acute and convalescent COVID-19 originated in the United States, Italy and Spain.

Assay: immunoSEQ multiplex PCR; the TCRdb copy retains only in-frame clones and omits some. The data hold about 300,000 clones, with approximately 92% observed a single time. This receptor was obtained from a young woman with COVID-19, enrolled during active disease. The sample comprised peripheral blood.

In DNA form, the CDR3 reads TGTGCCACCAGGGGGAAGGGGGAGAGTCGGGGCAATCAGCCCCAGCATTTT. Protein sequence: CATRGKGESRGNQPQHF. V usage is TRBV24-1 and J usage is TRBJ1-5; D may be TRBD1 (6 bases). Germline CDR1 and CDR2: KGHDR and SFDVKD. Trimming took off 7 bases at V and 2 bases at J, with 20 bases between the two ends. This CDR3 has 17 amino acids.